Sequencing of this TCR beta chain was carried out in a study of OX40 agonist ivuxolimab in advanced cancers. Clones were read by immunoSEQ multiplex PCR, and TCRdb kept only the in-frame ones, dropping some. This table has 60,000 to 90,000 clones, roughly nine tenths appearing once. Blood got drawn at baseline, again on cycle 4 day 1, and then on cycle 7 day 1. Here the sequenced sample was CD4+ or CD8+ T cells sorted from blood, taken in a trial of the OX40 agonist ivuxolimab. This sequence was found in an adult with an advanced solid tumor such as melanoma, head and neck, liver or kidney cancer.

This chain's CDR3 is CASSLYGDTGRYEQYF. CDR3 nucleotides: TGTGCCAGCAGTTTATATGGGGACACCGGAAGGTACGAGCAGTACTTC. The V call is TRBV27, the J call TRBJ2-5; TRBD1 is a possible D gene (6 bases). TRBJ2-7 explains the end of the DNA better; the J call may be wrong. This CDR3 comprises 16 residues. CDR1 is MNHEY, CDR2 SMNVEV, per germline (reference sequence).